Below, 9 T cell receptor beta chains from the same sample are listed, as sequenced in a study of blood T cell repertoires in COVID-19. TCRdb's table, derived via immunoSEQ multiplex PCR, lists solely in-frame clones and lacks some. Of some 220,000 clones listed, around 82% were seen once; the top ten hold 9.5% to 15%. Specimen: peripheral blood. These TCRs come from a human donor in a cohort sampled during active COVID-19.

The rearrangement links TRBV28 to TRBJ1-2, with D tentatively TRBD1 (6 bases). The CDR3 spans 13 residues. Trimming took off 7 bases at V and 6 bases at J, with 15 bases between the two ends. CDR1 is MDHEN, CDR2 SYDVKM, per germline. In DNA form, the CDR3 reads TGTGCCAGCACCAAGTGGGACACCCATGGCTACACCTTC. Translation gives CASTKWDTHGYTF.

V gene TRBV19 combines with J gene TRBJ2-7, with D hard to call. The germline CDR1 and CDR2 sequences are LNHDA and SQIVND (reference sequence). Deletions cut 7 bases from V and 2 bases from J, with 18 bases between. The length of the CDR3 is 15 residues. The CDR3 here is CASTQGGQATYEQYF. DNA of the CDR3: TGTGCCAGTACCCAAGGTGGGCAGGCGACCTACGAGCAGTACTTC.

V usage is TRBV10-2 and J usage is TRBJ2-7, with D perhaps TRBD1 (5 bases). The CDR3 consists of 15 residues. Trimming removed 7 bases from V and 1 base from J, with 17 bases in between. CDR1 is WSHSY, CDR2 SAAADI, per germline. The CDR3 spells CASTLTENWSYEQYF. The CDR3 region has the DNA TGCGCCAGCACCCTGACAGAGAACTGGTCCTACGAGCAGTACTTC.

This chain links TRBV27 with TRBJ2-1; TRBD2 agrees at 7 bases. CDR1 and CDR2 from the germline V gene are MNHEY and SMNVEV (reference sequence). With V trimmed by 6 bases and J by 6 bases, 11 bases remained unmatched. CDR3 length: 15 residues. CDR3 coding DNA: TGTGCCAGCAGCCCATACCGCGGGAGCTTCAATGAGCAGTTCTTC. Its protein product is CASSPYRGSFNEQFF.

The rearrangement links TRBV2 to TRBJ1-1; D is possibly TRBD1 (5 bases). CDR3 length equals 15 residues. Trimming stripped 7 bases from V and 1 base from J, with 16 bases between. The V gene's germline CDR1 is SNHLY and CDR2 FYNNEI. Here the CDR3 reads CASTTLGQGNTEAFF. For the CDR3, the DNA is TGTGCCAGCACTACACTCGGGCAGGGGAACACTGAAGCTTTCTTT.

The chain is built from TRBV18 and TRBJ1-3; D is uncertain. V shed 3 bases and J shed 0 bases, with 15 bases lying between them. The CDR3 sequence is 17 residues long. The V gene's germline CDR1 is KGHSH and CDR2 LQKENI. The CDR3 reads CASSPSMPSTSGNTIYF. CDR3 DNA: TGTGCCAGCTCACCGAGTATGCCGTCTACCTCTGGAAACACCATATATTTT.

The rearrangement links TRBV5-1 to TRBJ1-4; D is uncertain. The V end was cut by 0 bases, the J end by 0 bases, with 6 bases between. The CDR3 totals 15 residues. Germline lookup yields CDR1 SGHRS and CDR2 YFSETQ. Here the CDR3 DNA reads TGCGCCAGCAGCTTGGACAGCTCAACTAATGAAAAACTGTTTTTT. Encoded protein: CASSLDSSTNEKLFF.

The V and J genes are TRBV7-3 and TRBJ2-3; TRBD2 matches at 9 bases. The CDR3 has 15 amino acids. Trimming took 4 bases from V and 3 from J; bases not matched to a gene: 5. Germline V lookup: CDR1 SGHTA, CDR2 FQGTGA. CDR3 nucleotide sequence: TGTGCCAGCAGCTCCTCTAGCGGGGAAACAGATACGCAGTATTTT. Its translation is CASSSSSGETDTQYF.

CDR3 sequence (DNA): TGCGCCAGCACCGGGACTGGGGGTCGCAATGAGCAGTTCTTC. Translated, it gives CASTGTGGRNEQFF. The chain combines TRBV5-1 with TRBJ2-1; tentative D call: TRBD2 (6 bases). Trimming took 6 bases from V and 6 from J, leaving 16 bases between them. CDR1 is SGHRS, CDR2 YFSETQ, per germline. The CDR3 spans 14 residues.